This T cell receptor (beta chain) was observed in a study of OX40 agonist ivuxolimab in advanced cancers. At the level of the study: Patients were given ivuxolimab, an antibody that agonizes OX40 (CD134). The mean age was roughly 60 years, ranging from 23 to 79, with 65% to 85% of participants male. Findings and caveats of the study: Low normalized T-cell clonal expansion was additionally recorded for some nonresponders.

As to this clone: Its antigen is not known.

Autoimmune disease history or systemic immunosuppression led to patients being barred. Libraries were prepared by immunoSEQ multiplex PCR; TCRdb keeps only in-frame clonotypes and omits some of them. The repertoire holds roughly 100,000 clones, approximately 87% seen once, with less than 6.5% in the top ten. V was shortened by 4 bases and J by 2 bases, with 18 bases between the two germline ends. The V gene's germline CDR1 is SGHTS and CDR2 YDEGEE. This CDR3 is built from 16 residues. V and J are TRBV5-8 and TRBJ2-5; D possibly corresponds to TRBD2 (5 bases). This receptor was identified in an adult with an advanced solid tumor such as melanoma, head and neck, liver or kidney cancer. Source: CD4+ or CD8+ T cells sorted from blood, taken in a trial of the OX40 agonist ivuxolimab. The chain's CDR3 is CASSLLTGGGQETQYF. CDR3 nucleotide sequence: TGTGCCAGCAGCCTCTTAACTGGTGGCGGGCAAGAGACCCAGTACTTC.